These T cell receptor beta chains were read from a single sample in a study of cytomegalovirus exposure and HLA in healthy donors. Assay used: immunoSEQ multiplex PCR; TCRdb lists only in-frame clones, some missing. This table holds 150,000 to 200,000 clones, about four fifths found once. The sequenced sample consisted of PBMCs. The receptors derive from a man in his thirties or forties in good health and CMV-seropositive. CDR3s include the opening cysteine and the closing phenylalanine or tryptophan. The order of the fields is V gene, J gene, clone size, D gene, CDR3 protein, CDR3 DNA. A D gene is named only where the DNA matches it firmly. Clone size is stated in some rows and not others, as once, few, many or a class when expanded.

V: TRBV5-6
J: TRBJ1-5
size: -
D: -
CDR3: CASSLSPGQPQHF
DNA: TGTGCCAGCAGCTTAAGCCCGGGACAGCCCCAGCATTTT

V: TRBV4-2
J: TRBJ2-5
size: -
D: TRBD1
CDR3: CASRGQGKLTQYF
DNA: TGTGCCAGCAGGGGACAGGGGAAGCTGACCCAGTACTTC

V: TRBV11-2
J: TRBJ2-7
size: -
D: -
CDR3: CASSLDRVGEQYF
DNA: TGTGCCAGCAGCTTAGACAGGGTCGGCGAGCAGTACTTC

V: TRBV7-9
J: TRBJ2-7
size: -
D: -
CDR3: CASSFTSSYEQYF
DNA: TGTGCCAGCAGCTTCACAAGCTCCTACGAGCAGTACTTC

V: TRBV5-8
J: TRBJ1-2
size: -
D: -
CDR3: CASSLAGYYGYTF
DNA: TGTGCCAGCAGCTTGGCAGGCTACTATGGCTACACCTTC

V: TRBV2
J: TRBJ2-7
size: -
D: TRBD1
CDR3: CASSTTGTGVFEQYF
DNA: TGTGCCAGCAGTACCACCGGGACAGGGGTCTTCGAGCAGTACTTC

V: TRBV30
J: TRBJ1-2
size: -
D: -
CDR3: CAWSPVAASYGYTF
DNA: TGTGCCTGGAGCCCCGTCGCCGCGAGCTATGGCTACACCTTC

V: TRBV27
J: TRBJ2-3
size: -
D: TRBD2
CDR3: CASSSPRTSGSRGFTDTQYF
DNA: TGTGCCAGCAGTTCCCCCCGGACTAGCGGGAGTAGGGGTTTCACAGATACGCAGTATTTT

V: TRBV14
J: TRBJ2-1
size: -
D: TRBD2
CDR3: CASSQRGGLAGYNEQFF
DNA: TGTGCCAGCAGCCAAAGGGGCGGACTAGCGGGTTACAATGAGCAGTTCTTC

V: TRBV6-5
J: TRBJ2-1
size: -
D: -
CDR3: CASALSRNEQFF
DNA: TGTGCCAGCGCCCTTAGCCGCAATGAGCAGTTCTTC

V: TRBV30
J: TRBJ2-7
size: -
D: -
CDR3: CAWGGHRVVYEQYF
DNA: TGTGCCTGGGGAGGCCACCGCGTGGTGTACGAGCAGTACTTC

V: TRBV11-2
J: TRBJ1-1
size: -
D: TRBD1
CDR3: CASSLVPGTANTEAFF
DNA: TGTGCCAGCAGCTTAGTACCCGGGACAGCGAACACTGAAGCTTTCTTT

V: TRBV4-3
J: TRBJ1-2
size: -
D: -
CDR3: CASSQDLGRMYGYTF
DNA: TGCGCCAGCAGCCAAGACCTGGGGAGGATGTATGGCTACACCTTC

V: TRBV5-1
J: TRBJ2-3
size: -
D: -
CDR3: CASSLVAGTTDTQYF
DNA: TGCGCCAGCAGCTTGGTGGCAGGAACCACAGATACGCAGTATTTT

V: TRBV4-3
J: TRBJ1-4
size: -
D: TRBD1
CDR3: CASSQEGQGIEKLFF
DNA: TGCGCCAGCAGCCAAGAAGGACAGGGGATTGAAAAACTGTTTTTT

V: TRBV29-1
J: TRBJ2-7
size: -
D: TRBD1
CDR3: CSVGGQGIYEQYF
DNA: TGCAGCGTTGGGGGACAGGGTATCTACGAGCAGTACTTC

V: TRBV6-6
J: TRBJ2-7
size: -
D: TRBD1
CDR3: CASSYLGTGTYEQYF
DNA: TGTGCCAGCAGTTACCTGGGGACAGGGACCTACGAGCAGTACTTC

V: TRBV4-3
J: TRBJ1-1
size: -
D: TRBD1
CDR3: CASSQDRTGRGAFF
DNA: TGCGCCAGCAGCCAAGATCGGACAGGGAGGGGAGCTTTCTTT

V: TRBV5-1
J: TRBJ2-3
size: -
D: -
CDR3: CASSLSTGGTDTQYF
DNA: TGCGCCAGCAGCTTATCGACAGGAGGCACAGATACGCAGTATTTT

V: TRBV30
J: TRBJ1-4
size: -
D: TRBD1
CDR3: CAWSGGTGHEKLFF
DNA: TGTGCCTGGAGTGGCGGGACAGGGCATGAAAAACTGTTTTTT

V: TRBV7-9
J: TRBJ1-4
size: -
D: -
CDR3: CASSLTGFGEKLFF
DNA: TGTGCCAGCAGCTTGACGGGGTTTGGGGAAAAACTGTTTTTT

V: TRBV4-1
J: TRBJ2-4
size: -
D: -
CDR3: CASSQDKGGFLAKNIQYF
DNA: TGCGCCAGCAGCCAAGACAAGGGAGGATTTCTAGCCAAAAACATTCAGTACTTC

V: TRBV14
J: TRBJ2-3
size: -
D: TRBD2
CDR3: CASSPLAGGTGDTQYF
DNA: TGTGCCAGCAGCCCCCTAGCGGGGGGAACGGGAGATACGCAGTATTTT

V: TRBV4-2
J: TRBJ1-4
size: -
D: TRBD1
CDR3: CASSKPRQGGNEKLFF
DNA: TGTGCCAGCAGCAAACCCCGACAGGGTGGAAATGAAAAACTGTTTTTT

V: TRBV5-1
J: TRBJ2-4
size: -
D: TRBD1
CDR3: CASSPTLAGGKNIQYF
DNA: TGCGCCAGCAGCCCCACCTTGGCAGGGGGAAAAAACATTCAGTACTTC

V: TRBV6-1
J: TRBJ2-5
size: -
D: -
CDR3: CASSDLGAEETQYF
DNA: TGTGCCAGCAGTGACCTGGGGGCCGAAGAGACCCAGTACTTC

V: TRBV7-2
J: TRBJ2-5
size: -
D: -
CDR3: CASSLSLTQYF
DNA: TGTGCCAGCAGCTTATCTCTGACCCAGTACTTC

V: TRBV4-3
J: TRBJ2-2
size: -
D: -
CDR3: CASSPFGQNTGELFF
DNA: TGCGCCAGCAGCCCTTTCGGACAGAACACCGGGGAGCTGTTTTTT

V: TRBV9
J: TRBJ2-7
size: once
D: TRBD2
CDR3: CASSVASGGPYEQYF
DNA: TGTGCCAGCAGCGTAGCTAGCGGTGGGCCCTACGAGCAGTACTTC

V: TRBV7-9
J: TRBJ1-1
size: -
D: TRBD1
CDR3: CASSPTGDLNTEAFF
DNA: TGTGCCAGCAGCCCTACAGGGGACTTGAACACTGAAGCTTTCTTT

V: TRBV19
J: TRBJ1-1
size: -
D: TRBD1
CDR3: CASSRDSYTEAFF
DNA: TGTGCCAGCTCCAGGGACAGCTACACTGAAGCTTTCTTT

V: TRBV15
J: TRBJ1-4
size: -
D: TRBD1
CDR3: CATSLRDSRREKLFF
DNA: TGTGCCACTAGTCTACGGGACAGCCGGCGAGAAAAACTGTTTTTT

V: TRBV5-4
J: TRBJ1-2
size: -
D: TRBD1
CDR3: CASSWQGAGYGYTF
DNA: TGTGCCAGCAGTTGGCAGGGGGCGGGCTATGGCTACACCTTC

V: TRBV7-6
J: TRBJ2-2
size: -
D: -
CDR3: CASSLLSRGRVYNTGELFF
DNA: TGTGCCAGCAGCCTACTATCCCGGGGAAGGGTTTATAACACCGGGGAGCTGTTTTTT

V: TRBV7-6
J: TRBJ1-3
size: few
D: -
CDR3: CASSYDSLNTIYF
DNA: TGTGCCAGCAGCTACGACAGTTTAAACACCATATATTTT

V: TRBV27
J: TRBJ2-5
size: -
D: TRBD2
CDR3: CASMSLAGGRETQYF
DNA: TGTGCCAGCATGTCACTAGCGGGGGGTAGGGAGACCCAGTACTTC

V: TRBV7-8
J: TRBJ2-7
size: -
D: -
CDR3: CASSQGQGPIGGAYYEQYF
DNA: TGTGCCAGCAGCCAGGGACAGGGACCCATCGGGGGGGCCTACTACGAGCAGTACTTC

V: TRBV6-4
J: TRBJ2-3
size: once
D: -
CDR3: CASNLGADGTDTQYF
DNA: TGTGCCAGCAATCTGGGGGCGGATGGCACAGATACGCAGTATTTT

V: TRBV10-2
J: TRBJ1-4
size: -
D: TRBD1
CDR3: CASRQGTKDEKLFF
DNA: TGCGCCAGCAGACAGGGGACGAAGGATGAAAAACTGTTTTTT

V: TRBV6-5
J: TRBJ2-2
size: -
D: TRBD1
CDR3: CASSWDRGHTGELFF
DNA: TGTGCCAGCAGTTGGGACAGGGGGCACACCGGGGAGCTGTTTTTT

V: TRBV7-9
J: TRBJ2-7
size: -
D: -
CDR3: CASSLENSLRESEQYF
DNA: TGTGCCAGCAGCTTAGAGAATTCCCTCAGGGAATCCGAGCAGTACTTC

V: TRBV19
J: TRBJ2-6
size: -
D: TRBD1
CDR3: CASSQRDRGLPGANVLTF
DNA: TGTGCCAGTAGTCAACGGGACAGGGGGCTCCCTGGGGCCAACGTCCTGACTTTC

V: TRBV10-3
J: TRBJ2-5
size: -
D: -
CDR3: CAISWGEAETQYF
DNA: TGTGCCATCAGTTGGGGAGAAGCGGAGACCCAGTACTTC

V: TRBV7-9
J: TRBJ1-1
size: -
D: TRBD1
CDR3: CSSSLISRGRASDTEAFF
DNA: TGTTCCAGCAGCTTAATCAGCAGGGGGCGGGCGTCCGACACTGAAGCTTTCTTT

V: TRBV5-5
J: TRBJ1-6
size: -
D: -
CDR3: CASRLDSLSSYNSPLHF
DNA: TGTGCCAGCAGACTGGACAGCTTGAGCTCCTATAATTCACCCCTCCACTTT

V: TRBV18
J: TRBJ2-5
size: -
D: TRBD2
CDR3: CASSPFLAGGLAETQYF
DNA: TGTGCCAGCTCACCCTTTCTAGCGGGAGGGCTTGCAGAGACCCAGTACTTC

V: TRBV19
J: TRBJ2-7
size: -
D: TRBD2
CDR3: CASSTGGLGGKEQYF
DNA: TGTGCCAGTAGTACGGGGGGACTGGGTGGGAAAGAGCAGTACTTC

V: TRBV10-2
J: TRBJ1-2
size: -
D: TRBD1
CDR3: CASSESHTTGYDGYTF
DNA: TGCGCCAGCAGTGAGTCTCATACGACAGGGTATGATGGCTACACCTTC

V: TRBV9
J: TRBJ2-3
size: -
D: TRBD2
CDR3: CASRSGLADTDTQYF
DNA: TGTGCCAGCAGAAGCGGACTAGCGGACACAGATACGCAGTATTTT